One sample yielded the 26 T cell receptor beta chains listed below, sequenced in a study of cytomegalovirus exposure and HLA in healthy donors. PCR primers comprised 60 Vbeta and 13 Jbeta primers. Measured with immunoSEQ multiplex PCR; TCRdb has only the in-frame clones, and not every one. The sample includes about 190,000 clones, around 75% seen only once; the top ten take around 3.2%. The sample was PBMCs. The receptors stem from a young woman in good health and CMV-seropositive.

The genes are TRBV19 and TRBJ1-1, with TRBD1 matching 9 bases. Germline CDR1 LNHDA, CDR2 SQIVND (reference sequence). This CDR3 is 14 amino acids long. The V and J ends lost 6 bases and 6 bases, in that order; junction bases with no gene match: 8. The CDR3 DNA is TGTGCCAGTAGCCTACAGGGGGCGCAGGCTGAAGCTTTCTTT. Translating it yields CASSLQGAQAEAFF. The full variable domain, its missing parts supplied by reference TRBV19 and TRBJ1-1, is DGGITQSPKYLFRKEGQNVTLSCEQNLNHDAMYWYRQDPGQGLRLIYYSQIVNDFQKGDIAEGYSVSREKKESFPLTVTSAQKNPTAFYLCASSLQGAQAEAFFGQGTRLTVV.

The chain couples TRBV2 to TRBJ1-2; D unresolved. V lost 6 bases to trimming and J lost 2 bases, with 10 bases between them. Per germline, CDR1 SNHLY and CDR2 FYNNEI. The CDR3 has 13 amino acids. This chain's CDR3 is CASRADPNYGYTF. CDR3 in DNA: TGTGCCAGCAGAGCGGATCCCAACTATGGCTACACCTTC.

The chain combines TRBV9 with TRBJ2-3, with TRBD2 matching 14 bases. The CDR3 has 19 amino acids. Trimming took 4 bases from V and 1 from J; bases not matched to a gene: 11. Germline V lookup: CDR1 SGDLS, CDR2 YYNGEE. The CDR3, as DNA: TGTGCCAGCAGCTCCCGACTAGCGGGAGGGCCTCTGCGCACAGATACGCAGTATTTT. It translates to CASSSRLAGGPLRTDTQYF.

This chain joins TRBV7-6 and TRBJ2-5; 7 bases agree with TRBD2. Trimming at V came to 0 bases and at J to 4 bases, leaving 8 bases not matched to a gene. The CDR3 runs 16 residues. Per the germline V gene, CDR1 is SGHVS and CDR2 is FNYEAQ. The CDR3 nucleotides are TGTGCCAGCAGCTTAGCCAACAGCGGGATACTAGAGACCCAGTACTTC. Its protein is CASSLANSGILETQYF.

The chain combines TRBV28 with TRBJ2-7, with 13 bases matching TRBD2. The J segment lost 5 bases and the V segment lost 5 bases, leaving 12 bases of the junction unmatched. The germline V gene has CDR1 MDHEN and CDR2 SYDVKM. CDR3 length equals 17 residues. CDR3: CASSQLPGLAGYDEQYF. CDR3 coding DNA: TGTGCCAGCAGTCAACTACCGGGACTAGCGGGATATGACGAGCAGTACTTC.

V is TRBV27 and J is TRBJ2-7, with D possibly being TRBD2 (6 bases). CDR1 is MNHEY and CDR2 is SMNVEV in the germline V gene (reference sequence). V was clipped by 3 bases and J by 0 bases, with 9 bases between them. The CDR3 is 14 amino acids. This CDR3 reads CASSLGGTSYEQYF. Written as DNA, the CDR3 is TGTGCCAGCAGTTTGGGGGGTACCTCCTACGAGCAGTACTTC.

This clone was recorded a few times. This sequence joins TRBV6-1 and TRBJ2-7, with 11 bases fitting TRBD2. Trimming took 5 bases from V and 5 from J; bases not matched to a gene: 8. The CDR3 totals 15 residues. Germline V lookup: CDR1 MNHNS, CDR2 SASEGT. The CDR3 sequence: CASSQLAGGPHEQYF. The DNA for the CDR3 is TGTGCCAGCAGTCAGTTAGCGGGAGGGCCCCACGAGCAGTACTTC.

This clone showed up just once. This chain uses TRBV5-1 with TRBJ2-3; D may be TRBD2 (6 bases). CDR1 and CDR2 from the germline V gene are SGHRS and YFSETQ. V was clipped by 4 bases and J by 1 base, with 16 bases between them. This CDR3 spans 16 amino acids. This chain's CDR3 is CASSESPGARTDTQYF. The CDR3 nucleotides are TGCGCCAGCAGCGAGAGCCCGGGAGCCCGCACAGATACGCAGTATTTT.

This clone was counted only a few times. Other DNA sequences within the sample encode an identical CDR3. The gene calls are TRBV27 and TRBJ2-5; unclear D gene. With the DNA end fitting TRBJ2-7 better, the J assignment may be wrong. The CDR3 has 13 residues. The germline CDR1 and CDR2 sequences are MNHEY and SMNVEV (reference sequence). This CDR3 reads CASSLTDSYEQYF. The DNA of the CDR3 is TGTGCCAGCAGTTTAACGGACTCCTACGAGCAGTACTTC.

The chain has TRBV10-3 and TRBJ1-6, with D unresolved. CDR3 length equals 14 residues. Trimming shortened V by 10 bases and J by 4 bases, and 14 bases separated the two germline ends. Germline V gene lookup returns CDR1 ENHRY and CDR2 SYGVKD. The CDR3 is CATSGWQYNSPLHF. CDR3 DNA: TGTGCCACCTCGGGGTGGCAGTATAATTCACCCCTCCACTTT.

V is TRBV2 and J is TRBJ2-1; a possible D gene is TRBD1 (5 bases). Germline CDR1 reads SNHLY; CDR2 reads FYNNEI. The CDR3 sequence is 14 residues long. V was pared by 8 bases and J by 6 bases, with 17 bases between. The CDR3 here is CASVLYVGANEQFF. Here the CDR3 DNA reads TGTGCCAGCGTTTTGTATGTAGGGGCCAATGAGCAGTTCTTC.

This clone appeared once. This rearrangement joins TRBV5-1 to TRBJ2-7, with 10 bases that match TRBD2. With V trimmed by 0 bases and J by 3 bases, 3 bases remained unmatched. Germline-derived CDR1 and CDR2 are SGHRS and YFSETQ. The length of the CDR3 is 15 residues. CDR3 region: CASSLVLAGSYEQYF. The CDR3 nucleotides read TGCGCCAGCAGCTTGGTACTAGCGGGAAGCTACGAGCAGTACTTC.

A few counts support this clone. This chain uses TRBV28 with TRBJ1-1; maybe TRBD1 (5 bases). V was cut by 6 bases and J by 5 bases, with 16 bases left in between. The CDR3 is 14 residues long. Germline CDR1 and CDR2: MDHEN and SYDVKM. The CDR3 region has the DNA TGTGCCAGCAGCCGTGACGGGGGAAAGACTGAAGCTTTCTTT. Protein: CASSRDGGKTEAFF.

This chain links TRBV6-5 with TRBJ2-2; 7 bases are a match to TRBD2. The germline CDR1 and CDR2 sequences are MNHEY and SVGAGI. The CDR3 has 15 amino acids. Germline trimming cut 6 bases from V and 0 bases from J; bases unmatched to any gene: 4. CDR3 DNA sequence: TGTGCCAGCAGGAAGAGCGGGGCGAACACCGGGGAGCTGTTTTTT. Its translation: CASRKSGANTGELFF.

This CDR3 reads CAIRATSGIGEFNYEQYF. The CDR3 coding sequence is TGTGCCATCAGAGCAACTAGCGGGATTGGAGAATTTAACTACGAGCAGTACTTC. The genes are TRBV10-3 and TRBJ2-7, with TRBD2 identical over 10 bases. The CDR3 runs to 18 residues. Germline V gives CDR1 ENHRY, CDR2 SYGVKD. V dropped 6 bases and J dropped 3; count of bases not matched to a gene: 17.

This chain connects TRBV5-1 to TRBJ2-7; 12 nucleotides line up with TRBD2. The CDR3 contains 18 residues. Trimming took 2 bases from V and 2 from J; bases not matched to a gene: 11. CDR1 is SGHRS, CDR2 YFSETQ, per germline. The CDR3 DNA is TGCGCCAGCAGCTTTTGGTCGACTAGCGGGAGAACTCCCTACGAGCAGTACTTC. Encoded protein: CASSFWSTSGRTPYEQYF. The whole variable domain, filled in from reference TRBV5-1 and TRBJ2-7, reads KAGVTQTPRYLIKTRGQQVTLSCSPISGHRSVSWYQQTPGQGLQFLFEYFSETQRNKGNFPGRFSGRQFSNSRSEMNVSTLELGDSALYLCASSFWSTSGRTPYEQYFGPGTRLTVT.

The rearrangement uses TRBV7-4 and TRBJ2-3, with 10 bases lining up with TRBD2. Germline V lookup: CDR1 SGHVT, CDR2 SQSDAQ. V shed 4 bases, J shed 1 base, and the junction held 11 bases outside the gene matches. The CDR3 covers 18 residues. The CDR3: CASSSPANTSGGTDTQYF. The CDR3 DNA is TGTGCCAGCAGCTCCCCCGCCAATACTAGCGGGGGCACAGATACGCAGTATTTT.

This clone was recorded only once. This CDR3 is CASSFLPRTHEQFF. The CDR3 DNA sequence: TGTGCCAGCAGTTTCCTACCCCGAACCCATGAGCAGTTCTTC. V is TRBV27 and J is TRBJ2-1, with D uncertain. V lost 3 bases and J lost 8, with 14 bases in between. The CDR3 contains 14 residues. The germline CDR1 and CDR2 sequences are MNHEY and SMNVEV (reference sequence).

This chain links TRBV5-1 with TRBJ2-3; 8 bases are shared with TRBD1. The CDR3 contains 16 residues. The ends lost 0 bases at V and 6 bases at J; junction bases unmatched: 9. Germline V gene sequence: CDR1 SGHRS, CDR2 YFSETQ. CDR3 nucleotide sequence: TGCGCCAGCAGCTTGGAGACAGGGGTGTGGAGGGATACGCAGTATTTT. It codes for CASSLETGVWRDTQYF.

This clone was counted a few times. The chain combines TRBV18 with TRBJ1-1; D remains ambiguous. Germline CDR1 KGHSH, CDR2 LQKENI. V was trimmed by 4 bases and J by 4 bases, leaving 10 bases between them. CDR3 length equals 13 residues. The CDR3 is CASSLGLITEAFF. The CDR3 DNA reads TGTGCCAGCTCACTCGGACTGATCACTGAAGCTTTCTTT.

This clone occurred once. V gene TRBV11-3 combines with J gene TRBJ2-3; 9 nucleotides agree with TRBD2. Germline V gene data show CDR1 as SGHNT and CDR2 as YENEEA. The CDR3 sequence is 17 residues long. The V gene end was trimmed by 1 base and the J gene end by 3 bases; junction bases not matched to a gene: 8. In DNA, the CDR3 is TGTGCCAGCAGCTTAGGTTTTAGCGGGAGTATAACAGATACGCAGTATTTT. It is translated as CASSLGFSGSITDTQYF. The variable domain in full, completed from reference TRBV11-3 and TRBJ2-3, reads EAGVVQSPRYKIIEKKQPVAFWCNPISGHNTLYWYLQNLGQGPELLIRYENEEAVDDSQLPKDRFSAERLKGVDSTLKIQPAELGDSAVYLCASSLGFSGSITDTQYFGPGTRLTVL.

The chain is built from TRBV7-2 and TRBJ2-2, with TRBD1 matching 8 bases. Germline lookup yields CDR1 SGHTA and CDR2 FQGNSA. This CDR3 has 14 amino acids. V lost 6 bases, J lost 1 base, and 1 base stayed unmatched. The DNA for the CDR3 is TGTGCCAGCAGACAGGGGGGGAACACCGGGGAGCTGTTTTTT. Translation gives CASRQGGNTGELFF. The full variable domain, rest sourced from reference TRBV7-2 and TRBJ2-2, is GAGVSQSPSNKVTEKGKDVELRCDPISGHTALYWYRQSLGQGLEFLIYFQGNSAPDKSGLPSDRFSAERTGGSVSTLTIQRTQQEDSAVYLCASRQGGNTGELFFGEGSRLTVL.

In this sample, this clone turned up once. The V call is TRBV28, the J call TRBJ2-1; TRBD2 matches 15 bases. CDR3 length: 15 residues. Germline values: CDR1 MDHEN, CDR2 SYDVKM. The V gene end was trimmed by 5 bases and the J gene end by 9 bases; junction bases not matched to a gene: 5. CDR3 DNA sequence: TGTGCCAGCAGTCCGGGACTAGCGGGAGGATTTGAGCAGTTCTTC. This gives the protein CASSPGLAGGFEQFF.

V gene TRBV27 combines with J gene TRBJ1-2; D is uncertain. The CDR3 consists of 13 residues. Trimming stripped 4 bases from V and 2 bases from J, with 8 bases between. The germline CDR1 and CDR2 sequences are MNHEY and SMNVEV (reference sequence). The CDR3 region is CASSYDINYGYTF. The CDR3 nucleotides are TGTGCCAGCAGTTACGACATCAACTATGGCTACACCTTC.

J is TRBJ1-2 and V is TRBV27; possible D gene TRBD1, 5 bases. In germline, CDR1 is MNHEY, CDR2 SMNVEV (reference sequence). This CDR3 comprises 14 residues. The V end lost 2 bases, the J end lost 3 bases, and 10 bases lay between the germline ends. The CDR3 loop reads CASSLTGHDYGYTF. The CDR3 bases are TGTGCCAGCAGTTTAACCGGACATGACTATGGCTACACCTTC.

As regards this clone: A junction boundary mismatches the germline segment, possibly from a read error. The chain couples TRBV7-7 to TRBJ2-1; TRBD2 matches 11 bases. CDR1 is SSHAT and CDR2 is FNYEAQ in the germline V gene (reference sequence). CDR3 length equals 16 residues. The CDR3 is CASSLAEASGRNEQFF. The CDR3 coding sequence is TGTGCTAGCAGCTTAGCGGAGGCTAGCGGGAGGAATGAGCAGTTCTTC. Full variable domain (missing parts from reference TRBV7-7 and TRBJ2-1): GAGVSQSPRYKVTKRGQDVTLRCDPISSHATLYWYQQALGQGPEFLTYFNYEAQPDKSGLPSDRFSAERPEGSISTLTIQRTEQRDSAMYRCASSLAEASGRNEQFFGPGTRLTVL.